This TCR beta chain was recorded in a study of cytomegalovirus exposure and HLA in healthy donors (dated by TCRdb to the late 2010s). Context from the whole study: According to a later analysis, the roughly 120 validation repertoires were produced on the same platform as the approximately 600 repertoires of the first cohort. High-throughput TCR immunosequencing, statistical association of individual TCRs with disease status, and machine learning were combined to predict cytomegalovirus infection status. The study was designed to test whether signatures of past pathogen exposure could be identified by cataloging public T cell receptors. Along with the approximately 700-subject first cohort, a separate validation cohort of 120 different subjects was used. Here is what the overall study found, with its caveats: In vitro tests confirmed that three of the cytomegalovirus-associated TCR beta chains recognize cytomegalovirus antigens. The classifier was reported to diagnose cytomegalovirus status with high specificity and sensitivity in both the original cohort and the validation cohort. The validation cohort had no HLA typing available for a later analysis, so co-occurrence within that cohort was assessed over all 130 or so repertoires. It was suggested by the authors that the approach could potentially be generalized to other disease states and immunological phenotypes. Most TCR sequences were seen in very few donors, while some public TCRs were found in many individuals. A total of 150 to 200 TCR beta chains were listed by the study as associated with cytomegalovirus. In a later analysis, TCRs clustered in the first cohort were found to also tend to co-occur in the roughly 130 validation repertoires, with around 94% of cluster scores above 0.

Receptor amplification or capture employed the immunoSEQ multiplex PCR assay. Regarding the original processing steps: A statistical classification framework was developed to diagnose cytomegalovirus status using the catalog of TCR beta chain sequences. TCRdb holds this immuneACCESS table with in-frame rearrangements only. Some clones are missing; in checked studies, unresolved V genes explain under half, and the rest has no known cause. The V and J calls and clone size were taken over from that table, and D and trimming were inferred from the DNA. A total of roughly 48,000 clones appear in this sample, around 94% of them only once. Clones ranked in the top ten supply 6.5% to 9.5% of the sample. Concerning this clone itself: The specificity of this receptor is unknown. The input lacks base qualities; no much larger clone sits a single base away.

Separate from the roughly 700-subject first cohort, the validation cohort of 90 to 150 subjects was the group to which the donors belonged. There are 16 amino acids in the CDR3, from cysteine to phenylalanine inclusive. Here the CDR3 DNA is all that survives: 48 bases in frame from base 1. V gives up 0 bases and J gives up 4 bases, and the segment between their germline ends measures 12 bases. Per the germline V gene, LGHNA is the CDR1 and YNFKEQ is the CDR2. Sequences were obtained from PBMCs. The sequence joins TRBV4-2 to TRBJ1-4; TRBD1 is a possible D gene, resting on 6 matching bases. The receptor's source is a woman between 18 and 29 years old in good health and CMV-seropositive. CDR3 sequence: CASSQDRGGLNEKLFF. In nucleotide form, the sequence is TGTGCCAGCAGCCAAGATCGGGGGGGCCTTAATGAAAAACTGTTTTTT.